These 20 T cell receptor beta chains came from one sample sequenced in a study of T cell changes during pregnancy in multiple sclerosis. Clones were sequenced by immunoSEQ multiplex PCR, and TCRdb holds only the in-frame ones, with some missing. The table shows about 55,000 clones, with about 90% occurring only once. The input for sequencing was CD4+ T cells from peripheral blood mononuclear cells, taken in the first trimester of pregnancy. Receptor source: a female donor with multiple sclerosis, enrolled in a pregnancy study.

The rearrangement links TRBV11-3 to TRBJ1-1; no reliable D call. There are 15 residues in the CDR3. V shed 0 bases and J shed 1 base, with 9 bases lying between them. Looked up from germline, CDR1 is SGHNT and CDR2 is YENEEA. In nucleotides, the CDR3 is TGTGCCAGCAGCTTAGAAATTTGGAGGAACACTGAAGCTTTCTTT. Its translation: CASSLEIWRNTEAFF.

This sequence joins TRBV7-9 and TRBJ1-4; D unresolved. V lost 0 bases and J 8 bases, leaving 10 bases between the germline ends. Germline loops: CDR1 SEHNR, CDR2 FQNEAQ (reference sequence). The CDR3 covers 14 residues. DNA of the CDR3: TGTGCCAGCAGCTTAGCGGGAGGAGGGGAAAAACTGTTTTTT. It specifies CASSLAGGGEKLFF.

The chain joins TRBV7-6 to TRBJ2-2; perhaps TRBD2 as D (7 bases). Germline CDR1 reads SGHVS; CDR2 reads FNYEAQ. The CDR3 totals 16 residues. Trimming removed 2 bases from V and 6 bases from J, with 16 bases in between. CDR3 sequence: CASSLNPGGRPGELFF. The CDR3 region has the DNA TGTGCCAGCAGCTTAAATCCCGGGGGGCGACCCGGGGAGCTGTTTTTT.

The DNA of the CDR3 is TGCGCCAGCAGCTTGGGGAGACCCGTTGGGGGGAGAGAGCAGTACTTC. Translation: CASSLGRPVGGREQYF. The rearrangement uses TRBV5-1 and TRBJ2-7; a possible D gene is TRBD2 (6 bases). The CDR3 extends over 16 amino acids. Germline values: CDR1 SGHRS, CDR2 YFSETQ. V dropped 0 bases and J dropped 7 bases, with 20 bases sitting between them.

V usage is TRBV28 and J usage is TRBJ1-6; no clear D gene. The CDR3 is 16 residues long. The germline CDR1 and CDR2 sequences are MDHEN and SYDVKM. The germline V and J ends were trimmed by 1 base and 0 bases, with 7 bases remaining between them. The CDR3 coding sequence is TGTGCCAGCAGTTTATATAAGAGCTCCTATAATTCACCCCTCCACTTT. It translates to CASSLYKSSYNSPLHF.

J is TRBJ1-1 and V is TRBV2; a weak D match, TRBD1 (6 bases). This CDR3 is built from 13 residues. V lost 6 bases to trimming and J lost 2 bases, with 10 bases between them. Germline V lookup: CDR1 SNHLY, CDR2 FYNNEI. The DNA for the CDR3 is TGTGCCAGCAGGAAGGACAGAAACACTGAAGCTTTCTTT. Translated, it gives CASRKDRNTEAFF.

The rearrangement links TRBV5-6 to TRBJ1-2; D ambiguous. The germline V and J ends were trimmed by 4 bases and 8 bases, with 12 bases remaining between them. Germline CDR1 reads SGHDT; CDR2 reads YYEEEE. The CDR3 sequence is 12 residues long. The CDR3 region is CASSILLGGYTF. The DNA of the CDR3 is TGTGCCAGCAGCATCTTACTGGGCGGCTACACCTTC.

CDR3 bases: TGTGCCAGCAGCCCCACCCCCGGGACTAGCGGGTACGAGCAGTACTTC. Its protein product is CASSPTPGTSGYEQYF. The rearrangement uses TRBV9 and TRBJ2-7; 12 bases fit TRBD2. Looked up from germline, CDR1 is SGDLS and CDR2 is YYNGEE. J lost 4 bases, V lost 4 bases, and 9 bases had no gene match. The CDR3 is made up of 16 amino acids.

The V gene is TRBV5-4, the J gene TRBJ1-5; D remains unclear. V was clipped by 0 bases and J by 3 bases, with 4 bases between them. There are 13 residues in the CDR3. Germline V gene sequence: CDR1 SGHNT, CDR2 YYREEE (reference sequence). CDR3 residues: CASSLDTNQPQHF. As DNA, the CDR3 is TGTGCCAGCAGCTTGGACACCAATCAGCCCCAGCATTTT.

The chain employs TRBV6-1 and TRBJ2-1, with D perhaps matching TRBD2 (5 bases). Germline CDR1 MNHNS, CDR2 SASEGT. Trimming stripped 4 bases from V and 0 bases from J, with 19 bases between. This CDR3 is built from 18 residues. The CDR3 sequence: CASSVAWNSESSYNEQFF. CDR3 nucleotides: TGTGCCAGCAGTGTTGCATGGAATAGCGAGAGCTCCTACAATGAGCAGTTCTTC.

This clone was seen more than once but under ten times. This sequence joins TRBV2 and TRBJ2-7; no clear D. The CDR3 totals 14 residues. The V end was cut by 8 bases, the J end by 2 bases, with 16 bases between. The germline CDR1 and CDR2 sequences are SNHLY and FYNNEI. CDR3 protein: CASYILGLTYEQYF. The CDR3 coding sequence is TGTGCCAGCTACATCCTGGGCCTTACCTACGAGCAGTACTTC.

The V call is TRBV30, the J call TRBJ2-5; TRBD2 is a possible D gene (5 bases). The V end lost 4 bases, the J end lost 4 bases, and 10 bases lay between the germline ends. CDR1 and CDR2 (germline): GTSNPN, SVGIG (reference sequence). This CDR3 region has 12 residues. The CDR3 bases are TGTGCCTGGATGGGAGCACGAGAGACCCAGTACTTC. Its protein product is CAWMGARETQYF.

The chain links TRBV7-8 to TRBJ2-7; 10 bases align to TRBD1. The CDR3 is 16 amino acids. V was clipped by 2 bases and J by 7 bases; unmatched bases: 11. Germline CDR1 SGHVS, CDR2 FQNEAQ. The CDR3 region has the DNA TGTGCCAGCAGCTTAAGTGGGACAGGGGCGCGACTTGAGCAGTACTTC. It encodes CASSLSGTGARLEQYF.

The CDR3 DNA follows: TGTGCCAGCAGCCCAGGGACAGGGCGCGGCTACACCTTC. This gives the protein CASSPGTGRGYTF. The V gene is TRBV14, the J gene TRBJ1-2; 9 bases fit TRBD1. Trimming cost V 4 bases and J 8 bases; bases outside gene matches: 5. The CDR3 totals 13 residues. CDR1 SGHDN and CDR2 FVKESK come from the germline V gene.

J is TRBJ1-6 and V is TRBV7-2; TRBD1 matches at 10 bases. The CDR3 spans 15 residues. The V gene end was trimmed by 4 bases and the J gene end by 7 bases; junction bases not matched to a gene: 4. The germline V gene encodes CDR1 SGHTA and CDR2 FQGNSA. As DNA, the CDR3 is TGTGCCAGCAGCTCCCAGACAGGGGGCAATTCACCCCTCCACTTT. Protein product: CASSSQTGGNSPLHF.

The CDR3 DNA reads TGTGCCTGGAGTGTTTATTACAATGAGCAGTTCTTC. This sequence encodes CAWSVYYNEQFF. The rearrangement uses TRBV30 and TRBJ2-1, with no clear D. CDR3 length: 12 amino acids. Germline loops: CDR1 GTSNPN, CDR2 SVGIG (reference sequence). V was trimmed by 0 bases and J by 4 bases, leaving 4 bases between them.

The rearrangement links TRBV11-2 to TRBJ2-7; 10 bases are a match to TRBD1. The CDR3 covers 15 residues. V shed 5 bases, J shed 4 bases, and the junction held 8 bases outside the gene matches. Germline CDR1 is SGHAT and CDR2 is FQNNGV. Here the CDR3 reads CASSHTRQGAYEQYF. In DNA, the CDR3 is TGTGCCAGCAGCCACACCCGACAGGGGGCTTACGAGCAGTACTTC. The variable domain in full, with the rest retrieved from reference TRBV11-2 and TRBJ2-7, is EAGVAQSPRYKIIEKRQSVAFWCNPISGHATLYWYQQILGQGPKLLIQFQNNGVVDDSQLPKDRFSAERLKGVDSTLKIQPAKLEDSAVYLCASSHTRQGAYEQYFGPGTRLTVT.

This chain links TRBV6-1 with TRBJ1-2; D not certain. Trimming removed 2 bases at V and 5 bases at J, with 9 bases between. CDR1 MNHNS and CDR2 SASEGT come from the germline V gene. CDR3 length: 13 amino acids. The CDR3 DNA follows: TGTGCCAGCAGTGAATTGGCTTATTATGGCTACACCTTC. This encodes CASSELAYYGYTF.

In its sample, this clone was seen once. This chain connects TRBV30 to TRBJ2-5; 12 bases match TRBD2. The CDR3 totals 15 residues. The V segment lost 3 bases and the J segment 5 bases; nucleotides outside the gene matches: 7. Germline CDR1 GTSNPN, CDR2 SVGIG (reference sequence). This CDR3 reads CAWSQTSGGGETQYF. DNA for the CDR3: TGTGCCTGGAGCCAGACTAGCGGGGGAGGTGAGACCCAGTACTTC.

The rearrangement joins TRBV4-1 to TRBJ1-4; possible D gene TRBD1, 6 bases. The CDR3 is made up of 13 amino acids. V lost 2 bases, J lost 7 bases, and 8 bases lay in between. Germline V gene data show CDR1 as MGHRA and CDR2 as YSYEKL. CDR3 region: CASSQNRAEKLFF. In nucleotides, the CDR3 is TGCGCCAGCAGCCAAAACAGGGCTGAAAAACTGTTTTTT.